These T cell receptor beta chains were read from a single sample in a study of shared clonotypes between healthy human individuals. TCRdb's copy holds only in-frame clones and misses some; the assay was immunoSEQ multiplex PCR. This table has roughly 650,000 clones, approximately 97% appearing once. The source material was naive CD4+ T cells sorted from blood. The receptors derive from a woman aged 30 to 39 in good health. The CDR3 runs from the conserved cysteine through the conserved F or W. The D gene is left open where the match is weak.

TRBV9,TRBD2,TRBJ2-7,TGTGCCAGCAGCCCTAGCGGGCGCTATTCAAGCTCCTACGAGCAGTACTTC,CASSPSGRYSSSYEQYF
TRBV7-2,TRBD2,TRBJ2-3,TGTGCCAGCTCCAAGGCGAGCGGGAGGCCAGATACGCAGTATTTT,CASSKASGRPDTQYF
TRBV18,.,TRBJ2-2,TGTGCCAGCTCACCATCCGGCCGGGGACGGAACACCGGGGAGCTGTTTTTT,CASSPSGRGRNTGELFF
TRBV7-3,.,TRBJ2-5,TGTGCCAGACAAGTCGGGGAGACCCAGTACTTC,CARQVGETQYF
TRBV28,TRBD1,TRBJ2-1,TGTGCCAGCAGTCCCCCCGGACAGGGCTACAATGAGCAGTTCTTC,CASSPPGQGYNEQFF
TRBV18,.,TRBJ2-7,TGTGCCAGCTCATCATACGGAGGGGACTACGAGCAGTACTTC,CASSSYGGDYEQYF
TRBV11-3,.,TRBJ2-5,TGTGCCAGCAGCTTTCGTAGCCAAGAGACCCAGTACTTC,CASSFRSQETQYF
TRBV5-1,TRBD1,TRBJ2-7,TGCGCCAGCAGCTGGGGACAGAGCTCCTACGAGCAGTACTTC,CASSWGQSSYEQYF
TRBV7-8,.,TRBJ2-7,TGTGCCAGCAGCGGGCCAGATTTTTCCTACGAGCAGTACTTC,CASSGPDFSYEQYF
TRBV7-2,.,TRBJ2-1,TGTGCCAGCAGCTTAGTCGGGAGTCGTGGTGAGTTCTTC,CASSLVGSRGEFF
TRBV11-2,.,TRBJ2-4,TGTGCCAGCAGCTTAGGTACTCTAGCCAAAAACATTCAGTACTTC,CASSLGTLAKNIQYF
TRBV23-1,TRBD2,TRBJ2-1,TGCGCCAGCAGTCAATCTGGGGCTAGCGGGAGTGTTGGTCTTTTGAATGAGCAGTTCTTC,CASSQSGASGSVGLLNEQFF
TRBV18,.,TRBJ2-5,TGTGCCAGCTCACCACCGACTGGGGAGACCCAGTACTTC,CASSPPTGETQYF
TRBV7-8,.,TRBJ1-4,TGTGCCAGCAGCTCACCGACCCGGGAGGCGGTTTTT,CASSSPTREAVF
TRBV6-1,.,TRBJ2-3,TGTGCCAGCAGTGAAGTAAGGTCCGATACGCAGTATTTT,CASSEVRSDTQYF
TRBV30,TRBD2,TRBJ2-1,TGTGCCTGGAATCTCGGACTAGCGGGAGCCTACAATGAGCAGTTCTTC,CAWNLGLAGAYNEQFF
TRBV15,.,TRBJ2-2,TGTGCCACCCGAGTCGCAGGGGAGTCGCGCACCGGGGAGCTGTTTTTT,CATRVAGESRTGELFF
TRBV29-1,TRBD2,TRBJ2-1,TGCAGCGTTTGGACTAGCGGGAGCAATGAGCAGTTCTTC,CSVWTSGSNEQFF
TRBV5-1,TRBD2,TRBJ2-5,TGCGCCAGCAGCTTGGCCGCCCTAGCGGGCAACCGAGAGACCCAGTACTTC,CASSLAALAGNRETQYF
TRBV14,TRBD1,TRBJ1-2,TGTGCCAGCAGCCATGCCGGGACAGGGGGTGGTGGCTACACCTTC,CASSHAGTGGGGYTF
TRBV6-9,.,TRBJ2-7,TGTGCCAGCAGTTACTTGCCAGGTCCCTACGAGCAGTACTTC,CASSYLPGPYEQYF
TRBV6-1,TRBD1,TRBJ2-1,TGTGCCAGCAGAGTAGGACAGGGCGGGTACAATGAGCAGTTCTTC,CASRVGQGGYNEQFF